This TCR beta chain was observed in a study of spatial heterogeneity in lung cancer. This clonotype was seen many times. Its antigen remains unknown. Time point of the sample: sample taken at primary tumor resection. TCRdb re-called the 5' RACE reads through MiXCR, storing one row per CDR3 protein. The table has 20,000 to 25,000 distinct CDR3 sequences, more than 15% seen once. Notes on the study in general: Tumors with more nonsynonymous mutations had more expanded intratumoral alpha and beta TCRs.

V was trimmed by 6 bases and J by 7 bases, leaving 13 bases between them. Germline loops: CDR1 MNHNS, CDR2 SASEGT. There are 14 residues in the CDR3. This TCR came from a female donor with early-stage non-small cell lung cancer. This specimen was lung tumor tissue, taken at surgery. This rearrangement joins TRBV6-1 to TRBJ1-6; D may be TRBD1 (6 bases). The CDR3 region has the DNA TGTGCCAGCAGGATCAGGACAGAAAATTCACCCCTCCACTTT. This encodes CASRIRTENSPLHF.